Presented here are 15 T cell receptor delta chains from one specimen sequenced in a study of γδ T cells in repeated Plasmodium falciparum infection. Gammadelta T cells were flow-sorted from PBMC into Vgamma9/Vdelta2+ and Vdelta2-negative populations for bulk analysis. TCRdb made new clone calls on the multiplex PCR reads using CATT. The sample carries some 100,000 delta-chain clones, around 1.4% recorded once. The sample consisted of gamma-delta T cells from blood. The receptors come from a pool of human donors (malaria-infected and uninfected, not separated).

Note on this clone: A far larger clone is one nucleotide away, so this likely arose from a read error. Other nucleotide sequences in the sample specify the same CDR3. This rearrangement joins TRDV2 to TRDJ1; possibly TRDD3 for D (6 bases). The J gene, not given by TCRdb, was assigned here from a germline match of the nucleotide sequence. Germline V gene lookup returns CDR1 GEAIGNYY and CDR2 EKD. Trimming stripped 3 bases from V and 10 bases from J, with 26 bases between. The CDR3 spans 16 residues. For the CDR3, the DNA is TGTGCCTGTGACGATATGTCCCCGGGACGGGATAGGGGACTCATCTTT. It is translated as CACDDMSPGRDRGLIF.

This clone appeared a few times. A far larger clone is a single base away, which makes a read error likely. Other DNA sequences in this specimen translate into the identical CDR3. This chain links TRDV1 with TRDJ1; D is perhaps TRDD2 or TRDD3 (5 bases each). The J gene, absent from TCRdb, was called here by matching the DNA to germline. The CDR3 covers 14 residues. Germline-derived CDR1 and CDR2 are TSWWSYY and QGS. CDR3 DNA sequence: TGTGCTCTCGGGGAACTTCCGAAGAGAGACAAACTCATCTTT. Its translation is CALGELPKRDKLIF.

This chain uses TRDV1 with TRDJ1; weak D call: TRDD3 (10 bases). The J gene is absent in TCRdb and was assigned here via DNA matching to germline. The CDR3 has 22 residues. The ends were cut back, 3 bases at V and 0 bases at J, with 32 bases in the middle. Per germline, CDR1 TSWWSYY and CDR2 QGS. This CDR3 is CALGDPSYWGIPPLLYTDKLIF. CDR3 nucleotide sequence: TGTGCTCTTGGGGACCCTTCCTACTGGGGGATCCCACCTCTACTATACACCGATAAACTCATCTTT.

Worth noting for this clone: The mismatch at residue 12 between this DNA's translation and the TCRdb protein of a much larger clone likely reflects a read error; the protein shown is translated from the DNA. No J gene was named, though the V gene is TRDV1. Germline values: CDR1 TSWWSYY, CDR2 QGS. CDR3 length equals 14 residues. CDR3 bases: TGTGCTCTAGGGGGCTCCGGACCGATAGCACAACCCTTCTTT. This encodes CALGGSGPIAQPFF.

About this clone itself: A read error is likely here: a far larger clone is one base away. Other DNA sequences in the same sample also yield this CDR3. The chain has TRDV1 and TRDJ1; D is perhaps TRDD3 (6 bases). Since TCRdb gives no J gene, matching the DNA to germline was used here to assign it. Germline V gene lookup returns CDR1 TSWWSYY and CDR2 QGS. The CDR3 runs 15 residues. The CDR3 here is CALGGPIRVTDKLIF. As DNA, the CDR3 is TGCGCTCTTGGGGGGCCGATCCGGGTTACCGATAAACTCATCTTT.

This clone has just a few counts. A far more abundant clone sits one base away, making this likely a read error. Other DNA sequences in the sample encode the same CDR3. The chain combines TRDV2 with TRDJ1; 10 positions match TRDD3. No J segment appears in TCRdb, so it was assigned here by matching the sequence to germline. The length of the CDR3 is 16 residues. CDR1 is GEAIGNYY and CDR2 is EKD in the germline V gene. V trimming: 1 base; J trimming: 2 bases; junction bases outside the gene matches: 6. Here the CDR3 reads CACDTVGDTETDKLIF. The CDR3 coding sequence is TGTGCCTGTGACACTGTGGGGGATACTGAGACCGATAAACTCATCTTT.

This clone was seen many times. V and J are TRDV1 and TRDJ1, with TRDD3 identical over 8 bases. Germline CDR1 reads TSWWSYY; CDR2 reads QGS. J was trimmed by 1 base and V by 5 bases; bases with no gene match: 21. The CDR3 covers 20 residues. The CDR3 loop reads CALGSRGYWGEEAPTDKLIF. The CDR3 DNA follows: TGTGCTCTTGGGTCCAGGGGATACTGGGGCGAGGAGGCACCCACCGATAAACTCATCTTT.

Note on this clone: At one boundary the junction diverges from the germline segment, which might be a read error. The V gene is TRDV1, the J gene TRDJ1, with D possibly matching TRDD3 (6 bases). In the absence of a J gene in TCRdb, the DNA was matched to germline to assign it here. The CDR3 totals 17 residues. Germline-derived CDR1 and CDR2 are TSWWSYY and QGS. The CDR3 DNA sequence: TGCGCTACGAGAAACTGTGGGATAACAGGATTCACCGATAAACTCATCTTT. Residues: CATRNCGITGFTDKLIF.

At least ten counts were recorded for this clone. The chain combines TRDV1 with TRDJ3; D unresolved. Per the germline V gene, CDR1 is TSWWSYY and CDR2 is QGS. This CDR3 is 18 amino acids long. V was pared by 2 bases and J by 3 bases, with 14 bases between. CDR3 sequence reads: CALGETYLPFWDTRQMFF. In DNA form, the CDR3 reads TGTGCTCTTGGGGAAACGTACTTGCCTTTCTGGGACACCCGACAGATGTTTTTC.

This clone appeared many times. TCRdb records a much larger clone's protein for this DNA, with a difference at residue 15 that likely arises from a read error; the protein given is the translation of the DNA. V usage is TRDV3 and J usage is TRDJ1; D unclear. Germline assignment: CDR1 TVYSNPD and CDR2 GDNSRS (reference sequence). The CDR3 covers 17 residues. The chain's CDR3 is CAFSWSLRVWYTDKRIF. For the CDR3, the DNA is TGTGCCTTTAGTTGGAGTCTTCGGGTCTGGTACACCGATAAACGCATCTTT.

This clone was seen at least ten times. TCRdb's protein for this DNA is that of a much larger clone and differs from the translation at residue 11, likely a read error; the protein shown is the DNA translation. The V call is TRDV2, the J call TRDJ1; 7 nucleotides align to TRDD3. The J gene is not listed in TCRdb, so it was assigned here from a DNA match to germline. V was clipped by 0 bases and J by 1 base; unmatched bases: 34. Germline V CDR1 and CDR2: GEAIGNYY, EKD. CDR3 length equals 25 residues. The CDR3, as DNA: TGTGCCTGTGACACCGTCGGTCTGGGGGGACACGCGGCGAACCGCGTATCCGAGACCACCGATAAACTCATCTTT. It codes for CACDTVGLGGHAANRVSETTDKLIF.

On this clone itself: The protein TCRdb lists belongs to a much larger clone and differs from this DNA's translation at residue 12, which points to a read error; the protein shown is made from the DNA. J is TRDJ3 and V is TRDV2; TRDD3 matches at 12 bases. Matching the DNA to germline supplied the J gene, which TCRdb does not give. The germline CDR1 and CDR2 sequences are GEAIGNYY and EKD. This CDR3 comprises 18 residues. The CDR3 loop reads CACDNTGGYSWGTRQMFF. For the CDR3, the DNA is TGTGCCTGTGACAATACTGGGGGATACTCCTGGGGCACCCGACAGATGTTTTTC.

This clone occurred many times. A read error is likely here: a far larger clone is one base away. This specimen includes other DNA sequences encoding the same CDR3. The J gene went uncalled, whereas the V gene is TRDV3; the D call in the table, TRDD2, was not verified against the DNA. There are 13 residues in the CDR3. Germline V gene data show CDR1 as TVYSNPD and CDR2 as GDNSRS (reference sequence). CDR3 sequence (DNA): TGTGCCTTCCTAGCCCCTGGGACCGATAAACTTATCTTT. Its translation is CAFLAPGTDKLIF.

Comments on this clone: A read error is likely here: a far larger clone is one base away. No J gene was named, though the V gene is TRDV1; the D call of TRDD3 is as the table states it, not checked on the DNA. This CDR3 contains 17 residues. In germline, CDR1 is TSWWSYY, CDR2 QGS. The CDR3 here is CALVSPGGCKDTDKLIF. CDR3 nucleotides: TGTGCTCTCGTCTCGCCTGGGGGATGCAAAGACACCGATAAGCTCATCTTT.

Note on this clone: The protein recorded in TCRdb matches a much larger clone and deviates from this DNA's translation at residue 6, suggesting a read error; the protein here is obtained by translating the DNA. The V and J genes are TRDV2 and TRDJ1; TRDD3 matches at 8 bases. The J gene comes from matching the DNA to germline here; TCRdb lacks it. This CDR3 region has 16 residues. The J segment lost 3 bases and the V segment lost 3 bases, leaving 11 bases of the junction unmatched. Germline V CDR1 and CDR2: GEAIGNYY, EKD. CDR3 bases: TGTGCCTGTGACGTCCGGGGGATAGGGTGGGCCGATAAACTCATCTTT. Translated, it gives CACDVRGIGWADKLIF.